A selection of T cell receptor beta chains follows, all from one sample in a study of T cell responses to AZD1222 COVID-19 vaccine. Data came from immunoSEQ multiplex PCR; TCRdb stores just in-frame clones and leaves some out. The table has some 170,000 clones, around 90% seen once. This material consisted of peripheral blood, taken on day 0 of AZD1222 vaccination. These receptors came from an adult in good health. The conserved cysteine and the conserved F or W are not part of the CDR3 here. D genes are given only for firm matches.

ASSLSGVSGNTIY TRBV5-1 . TRBJ1-3
ALGLAGLGYEQY TRBV30 TRBD2 TRBJ2-7
ASSPPGPAVYEQY TRBV5-6 . TRBJ2-7
SASSRSQPQH TRBV20-1 . TRBJ1-5
ASSSRVGEQY TRBV11-2 . TRBJ2-7
ASSLFLFPPSGRTNEQF TRBV27 TRBD2 TRBJ2-1
ASSLRTSGSPKTYNEQF TRBV5-1 TRBD2 TRBJ2-1
ASNLRAGLPQNTQY TRBV27 . TRBJ2-3
ASSLDTLYGYT TRBV7-9 . TRBJ1-2
ASSLNGGGPTNEKLF TRBV5-1 . TRBJ1-4
ASSPTAVYGYT TRBV9 . TRBJ1-2
ATSPDRVDYGYT TRBV15 TRBD1 TRBJ1-2
ASSDSIGAHYGYT TRBV6-4 . TRBJ1-2
ASSPEGIGRLNGYT TRBV7-9 . TRBJ1-2
ASSFPGQGRRNEQF TRBV11-1 TRBD1 TRBJ2-1
ASSPAANYGYT TRBV12-3/TRBV12-4 . TRBJ1-2
ASSHPPGGRGETQY TRBV7-9 TRBD2 TRBJ2-5
ASSQLADYEQY TRBV4-2 TRBD2 TRBJ2-7
ASSLPRIQETQY TRBV28 . TRBJ2-5
ATGTRDALANEQF TRBV24-1 . TRBJ2-1
SVEIPGQDHYEQY TRBV29-1 . TRBJ2-7
SVEEKVSYNEQF TRBV29-1 . TRBJ2-1
ASSIPGAYEQY TRBV19 . TRBJ2-7
ASSSGGSPTNEQF TRBV5-1 . TRBJ2-1
ASSYGAGANNEQF TRBV6-5 TRBD2 TRBJ2-1
ASSIGDLSQPQH TRBV19 . TRBJ1-5
ASSPTGDRNQPQH TRBV7-2 TRBD1 TRBJ1-5
ASSQETTSGGPDTQY TRBV3-1/TRBV3-2 TRBD2 TRBJ2-3
ASSAREGANTGELF TRBV9 TRBD2 TRBJ2-2
AWSVQGAFVTEAF TRBV30 . TRBJ1-1
SALAVPEAF TRBV20-1 . TRBJ1-1
ASSESTGYNEQF TRBV10-2 TRBD1 TRBJ2-1
ASSLQQGWNTEAF TRBV7-9 . TRBJ1-1
ASSPIRLAGRADTQY TRBV18 TRBD2 TRBJ2-3
ASSEVGSGGTDTQY TRBV2 TRBD2 TRBJ2-3
ASSQRTSASNEQF TRBV5-1 TRBD2 TRBJ2-1
ASSARVGTAFHLTNYGYT TRBV19 TRBD1 TRBJ1-2
SASTGETEAF TRBV29-1 TRBD1 TRBJ1-1
ASRTTGGEQY TRBV19 TRBD1 TRBJ2-7
ASSSDGDYGYT TRBV7-9 . TRBJ1-2
ASSLGHRIEAF TRBV12-3/TRBV12-4 . TRBJ1-1
ASSQFSLALPGELF TRBV3-1/TRBV3-2 . TRBJ2-2
ASPPTSGSGYEQY TRBV6-4 TRBD2 TRBJ2-7
ASSEARREQY TRBV6-1 . TRBJ2-7
AWSDGHSTEAF TRBV30 . TRBJ1-1
ASSYSTYRGYT TRBV6-5 . TRBJ1-2
ASSQHRGNTEAF TRBV3-1/TRBV3-2 TRBD1 TRBJ1-1
ASSRLAERAGELF TRBV14 TRBD2 TRBJ2-2
ATSRVMGEPRGYT TRBV15 . TRBJ1-2
ASSPGGAGDTIY TRBV5-1 . TRBJ1-3
ASSFTGTGAGEQY TRBV28 TRBD1 TRBJ2-7
ASSFTGENEKLF TRBV5-1 TRBD1 TRBJ1-4
ASSEVVGRGGYT TRBV2 . TRBJ1-2
ASSYRGSYSYEQY TRBV6-5 . TRBJ2-7